The 27 T cell receptor beta chains below come from one sample, sequenced in a study of cytomegalovirus exposure and HLA in healthy donors. Amplification used 60 Vbeta primers and 13 Jbeta primers. Measured with immunoSEQ multiplex PCR; TCRdb has only the in-frame clones, and not every one. The sample comprises over 100,000 clones, roughly 79% of which are singletons, and about 1.1% rests with the top ten. The sequenced sample was PBMCs. The source is a male donor in good health and CMV-seronegative.

In DNA form, the CDR3 reads TGTGCCAGCAGCTATCAGGGGGCGCAGTACTTC. Translating gives CASSYQGAQYF. This chain links TRBV6-6 with TRBJ2-5; 8 bases map to TRBD1. Germline loops: CDR1 MNHNY, CDR2 SVGAGI (reference sequence). This CDR3 has 11 amino acids. The V and J ends lost 6 bases and 11 bases, in that order; junction bases with no gene match: 5.

The chain is built from TRBV21-1 and TRBJ1-1; no DNA check was done on the table's D call, TRBD1. TRBV21-1 is designated a pseudogene. CDR3 size: 17 residues. The chain's CDR3 is CASSKVRRTVLNTEAFF. Here the CDR3 DNA reads TGTGCCAGCAGCAAAGTTCGAAGGACAGTTTTGAACACTGAAGCTTTCTTT.

Only one count was recorded for this clone. The J gene is TRBJ2-3, the V gene TRBV6-1; possibly TRBD2 for D (7 bases). The CDR3 has 16 amino acids. Trimming took off 2 bases at V and 4 bases at J, with 16 bases between the two ends. Germline-derived CDR1 and CDR2 are MNHNS and SASEGT. In DNA form, the CDR3 reads TGTGCCAGCAGTGAAAGGAGTTGGGGGGGCGCAGATACGCAGTATTTT. Translation: CASSERSWGGADTQYF.

The chain has TRBV7-2 and TRBJ2-7; TRBD1 is a possible D gene (6 bases). The CDR3 sequence is 15 residues long. V lost 5 bases and J lost 2, with 16 bases in between. Germline CDR1 reads SGHTA; CDR2 reads FQGNSA. The CDR3 sequence: CASSPRLDRTYEQYF. The CDR3 DNA reads as TGTGCCAGCAGCCCACGGCTGGACAGAACCTACGAGCAGTACTTC.

This clone was counted between two and nine times. The chain joins TRBV15 to TRBJ2-5, with TRBD1 as a possible D gene (5 bases). This CDR3 has 15 amino acids. The V gene lost 3 bases and the J gene lost 2 bases, with 13 bases spanning the gap. Germline V gene sequence: CDR1 LNHNV, CDR2 YYDKDF (reference sequence). CDR3 nucleotides: TGTGCCACCAGCAGGTTCCGGACAAGTCAAGAGACCCAGTACTTC. It yields the protein CATSRFRTSQETQYF.

V and J are TRBV4-3 and TRBJ2-5; D not resolved. Trimming left V 0 bases short and J 2 bases short, with 7 bases between. CDR3 length equals 14 residues. The V gene's germline CDR1 is LGHNA and CDR2 YSLEER. CDR3 DNA sequence: TGCGCCAGCAGCCAAGATTCGGTACAAGAGACCCAGTACTTC. It translates to CASSQDSVQETQYF.

This chain joins TRBV10-2 and TRBJ2-1; possible D gene TRBD1, 5 bases. The CDR3 spans 14 residues. Trimming removed 6 bases at V and 4 bases at J, with 13 bases between. The germline V gene encodes CDR1 WSHSY and CDR2 SAAADI. The CDR3 coding sequence is TGCGCCAGCAGGGGTGACAGAGAATACAATGAGCAGTTCTTC. It yields the protein CASRGDREYNEQFF.

The table lists this clone with a few counts. The CDR3 sequence is CASSPGQYGYTF. CDR3 bases: TGTGCCAGCAGCCCAGGACAGTATGGCTACACCTTC. The genes are TRBV5-6 and TRBJ1-2, with D possibly matching TRBD1 (6 bases). Germline CDR1 is SGHDT and CDR2 is YYEEEE. The CDR3 is 12 amino acids. V was clipped by 4 bases and J by 5 bases, with 9 bases between them.

This chain joins TRBV27 and TRBJ2-1; 11 nucleotides agree with TRBD2. This CDR3 is built from 15 residues. CDR1 and CDR2 (germline): MNHEY, SMNVEV (reference sequence). After removal of 5 bases from V and 1 base from J, the junction contained 1 base not matched to a gene. The CDR3 DNA is TGTGCCAGCAGTGCTAGCGGGGGGTCCTACAATGAGCAGTTCTTC. Translating gives CASSASGGSYNEQFF.

The chain carries TRBV5-1 and TRBJ2-7; weak D call: TRBD1 (6 bases). The germline gives CDR1 SGHRS, CDR2 YFSETQ. This CDR3 has 13 amino acids. V was cut by 1 base and J by 3 bases, with 8 bases left in between. The CDR3 DNA follows: TGCGCCAGCAGCTTGACAGGGCTCTACGAGCAGTACTTC. Translated: CASSLTGLYEQYF.

This clone was detected ten times or more. This chain joins TRBV6-1 and TRBJ2-5, with a possible D match to TRBD1 (5 bases). The CDR3 is made up of 14 amino acids. Germline V lookup: CDR1 MNHNS, CDR2 SASEGT. Deletions cut 1 base from V and 2 bases from J, with 8 bases between. The CDR3 DNA reads TGTGCCAGCAGTGAAGGTCCAGGGCAAGAGACCCAGTACTTC. Protein: CASSEGPGQETQYF.

This chain uses TRBV4-1 with TRBJ2-2; TRBD2 aligns across 8 bases. V shed 0 bases and J 7 bases; nucleotides not matched to a gene: 10. This CDR3 has 17 amino acids. Germline loops: CDR1 MGHRA, CDR2 YSYEKL. Here the CDR3 reads CASSQDPSGGRFGELFF. The CDR3 coding sequence is TGCGCCAGCAGCCAAGATCCGTCGGGGGGGCGTTTCGGGGAGCTGTTTTTT.

The chain is built from TRBV2 and TRBJ1-3; tentative D call: TRBD1 (6 bases). The CDR3 covers 14 residues. V shed 3 bases and J shed 1 base, with 7 bases lying between them. Germline V CDR1 and CDR2: SNHLY, FYNNEI. CDR3 loop: CASSDRGSGNTIYF. The CDR3 nucleotides are TGTGCCAGCAGTGACAGGGGATCTGGAAACACCATATATTTT. Complete variable domain (other parts from reference TRBV2 and TRBJ1-3): EPEVTQTPSHQVTQMGQEVILRCVPISNHLYFYWYRQILGQKVEFLVSFYNNEISEKSEIFDDQFSVERPDGSNFTLKIRSTKLEDSAMYFCASSDRGSGNTIYFGEGSWLTVV.

This clone was counted only a few times. This chain links TRBV6-1 with TRBJ2-3; TRBD1 agrees at 9 bases. Germline V gene lookup returns CDR1 MNHNS and CDR2 SASEGT. The CDR3 spans 17 residues. V lost 3 bases to trimming and J lost 0 bases; unmatched junction nucleotides: 7. The CDR3 nucleotides read TGTGCCAGCAGTGATTCGACAGGGGGAGAGAGCACAGATACGCAGTATTTT. This gives the protein CASSDSTGGESTDTQYF.

This chain uses TRBV30 with TRBJ2-7; D is possibly TRBD1 (5 bases). Trimming cost V 1 base and J 0 bases, with 13 bases left between them. The CDR3 totals 15 residues. Per germline, CDR1 GTSNPN and CDR2 SVGIG (reference sequence). As DNA, the CDR3 is TGTGCCTGGAGTGCCAAGGGGCAGGGCTCCTACGAGCAGTACTTC. Translating it yields CAWSAKGQGSYEQYF.

V usage is TRBV5-6 and J usage is TRBJ2-7; 8 bases fit TRBD1. CDR1 and CDR2 from the germline V gene are SGHDT and YYEEEE. The junction had 8 bases not matched to a gene; V was cut back by 7 bases and J by 2 bases. This CDR3 has 14 amino acids. The CDR3, as DNA: TGTGCCAGCGGAAAGACAGGGGTTGCCTACGAGCAGTACTTC. This codes for CASGKTGVAYEQYF. The full variable domain, with the rest looked up from reference TRBV5-6 and TRBJ2-7, is DAGVTQSPTHLIKTRGQQVTLRCSPKSGHDTVSWYQQALGQGPQFIFQYYEEEERQRGNFPDRFSGHQFPNYSSELNVNALLLGDSALYLCASGKTGVAYEQYFGPGTRLTVT.

The chain carries TRBV7-9 and TRBJ1-1, with 8 bases lining up with TRBD1. Trimming removed 4 bases from V and 1 base from J; junction bases left unmatched: 5. There are 15 residues in the CDR3. Germline V lookup: CDR1 SEHNR, CDR2 FQNEAQ (reference sequence). The CDR3 DNA reads TGTGCCAGCAGCTCACCGCAGGGGGCGAACACTGAAGCTTTCTTT. This codes for CASSSPQGANTEAFF.

This chain uses TRBV19 with TRBJ1-4; 7 bases align to TRBD1. The trim removed 5 bases at V and 0 bases at J, leaving 3 bases unmatched. CDR1 and CDR2 (germline): LNHDA, SQIVND (reference sequence). There are 15 residues in the CDR3. CDR3 protein: CASSEGTATNEKLFF. The CDR3 DNA sequence: TGTGCCAGTAGTGAGGGGACAGCAACTAATGAAAAACTGTTTTTT.

The rearrangement joins TRBV6-1 to TRBJ1-4; 7 bases fit TRBD1. The length of the CDR3 is 15 residues. Germline-derived CDR1 and CDR2 are MNHNS and SASEGT. V lost 5 bases and J lost 6; bases outside the gene matches: 9. The CDR3 DNA reads as TGTGCCAGCAGTAGGACACAGGGGCCGGATGAAAAACTGTTTTTT. Translating gives CASSRTQGPDEKLFF.

This clone was seen a handful of times. The chain carries TRBV2 and TRBJ2-5; D might be TRBD1 (6 bases). Germline values: CDR1 SNHLY, CDR2 FYNNEI. The CDR3 is 13 amino acids. The germline V and J ends were trimmed by 6 bases and 4 bases, with 12 bases remaining between them. The CDR3 DNA follows: TGTGCCAGCAGCGTGGGACAAGTAGAGACCCAGTACTTC. Protein sequence: CASSVGQVETQYF.

There are many counts of this clone. V and J are TRBV9 and TRBJ1-3; D is perhaps TRBD1 (6 bases). This CDR3 is built from 16 residues. V lost 4 bases and J 0 bases, leaving 14 bases between the germline ends. Germline lookup yields CDR1 SGDLS and CDR2 YYNGEE. This CDR3 is CASSPLGTYSGNTIYF. For the CDR3, the DNA is TGTGCCAGCAGCCCCTTAGGGACATACTCTGGAAACACCATATATTTT.

The genes are TRBV7-8 and TRBJ2-3; D perhaps matches TRBD2 (5 bases). Germline assignment: CDR1 SGHVS and CDR2 FQNEAQ. V lost 1 base to trimming and J lost 2 bases, with 10 bases between them. The CDR3 covers 15 residues. CDR3 protein: CASSLDPSSTDTQYF. DNA of the CDR3: TGTGCCAGCAGCTTAGACCCTAGCTCCACAGATACGCAGTATTTT.

The chain combines TRBV21-1 with TRBJ2-3; the table's D gene call, TRBD2, was not cross checked with the DNA. TRBV21-1 is designated a pseudogene. The CDR3 runs to 16 residues. CDR3 amino acids: CASSKCKRGRTDTQYF. In nucleotides, the CDR3 is TGTGCCAGCAGCAAATGCAAGCGGGGTCGCACAGATACGCAGTATTTT.

V and J are TRBV4-3 and TRBJ2-1; TRBD2 is a possible D gene (6 bases). Germline values: CDR1 LGHNA, CDR2 YSLEER. The CDR3 covers 16 residues. Trimming shortened V by 4 bases and J by 0 bases, and 13 bases separated the two germline ends. The DNA for the CDR3 is TGCGCCAGCAGCCCGGAGGGACCTTTCTCCTACAATGAGCAGTTCTTC. Protein: CASSPEGPFSYNEQFF.

The chain links TRBV5-1 to TRBJ2-5; 9 nucleotides line up with TRBD1. Germline values: CDR1 SGHRS, CDR2 YFSETQ. The CDR3 spans 14 residues. Trimming cost V 4 bases and J 4 bases; bases outside gene matches: 5. Written as DNA, the CDR3 is TGCGCCAGCAGCAAGGACAGGGGAAGAGAGACCCAGTACTTC. This translates into CASSKDRGRETQYF.

The chain has TRBV7-9 and TRBJ2-7; D is possibly TRBD1 (8 bases). The length of the CDR3 is 16 residues. V was pared by 5 bases and J by 0 bases, with 17 bases between. CDR1 is SEHNR and CDR2 is FQNEAQ in the germline V gene (reference sequence). CDR3 residues: CASSRTGGGLSYEQYF. The DNA of the CDR3 is TGTGCCAGCAGCCGAACAGGGGGGGGGCTCTCCTACGAGCAGTACTTC.

This clone showed up just a few times. V and J are TRBV4-3 and TRBJ2-3; TRBD2 matches at 10 bases. Trimming cost V 0 bases and J 7 bases; bases outside gene matches: 7. Germline V lookup: CDR1 LGHNA, CDR2 YSLEER. The CDR3 has 16 residues. The CDR3 DNA sequence: TGCGCCAGCAGCCAAGAGGCAGCGGGGGGGCGAAATACGCAGTATTTT. Protein: CASSQEAAGGRNTQYF.